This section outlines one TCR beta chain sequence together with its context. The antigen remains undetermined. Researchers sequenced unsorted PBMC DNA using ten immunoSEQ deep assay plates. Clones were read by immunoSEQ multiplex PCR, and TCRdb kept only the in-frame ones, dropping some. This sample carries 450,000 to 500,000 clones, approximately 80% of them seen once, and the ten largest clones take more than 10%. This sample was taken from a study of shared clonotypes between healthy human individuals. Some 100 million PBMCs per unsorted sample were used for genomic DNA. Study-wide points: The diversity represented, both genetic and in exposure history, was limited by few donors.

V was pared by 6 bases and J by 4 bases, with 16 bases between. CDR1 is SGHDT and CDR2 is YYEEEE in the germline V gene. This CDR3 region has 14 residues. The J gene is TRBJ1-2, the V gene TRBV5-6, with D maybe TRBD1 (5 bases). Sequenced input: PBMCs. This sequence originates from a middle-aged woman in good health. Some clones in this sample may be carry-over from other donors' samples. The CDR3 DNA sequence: TGTGCCAGCACCCTGGGGGGACCTCTCTATGGCTACACCTTC. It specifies CASTLGGPLYGYTF.